This is a list of T cell receptor beta chains from one sample in a study of T cells after yellow fever vaccination. TCRdb re-called the 5' RACE reads with MiXCR, one entry per CDR3 protein. The data hold some 320,000 distinct CDR3 sequences, with approximately 4% observed a single time. Sequencing was performed on PBMCs, taken 15 days after the yellow fever booster vaccination. Every receptor here comes from a man in his late teens or twenties who received the YFV17D yellow fever vaccine. The CDR3 runs from the conserved cysteine through the conserved F or W. Fields, in order: V gene, clone size, J gene, D gene, CDR3 DNA, CDR3 protein. The D gene is left open where the match is weak. Not every row has a clone size; where given, it reads once, few, many or a size class.

TRBV5-1,many,TRBJ1-6,-,TGCGCCAGCAGCTTGTTCCGACAGACTAATTCACCCCTCCACTTT,CASSLFRQTNSPLHF
TRBV4-1,few,TRBJ1-5,-,TGCGCCAGCAGCCAAGAGAGGACCCTCCTGGGGCCCCAGCATTTT,CASSQERTLLGPQHF
TRBV4-3,many,TRBJ1-4,-,TGCGCCAGCAGCCTAGACAGGCAGGGTGAAAAACTGTTTTTT,CASSLDRQGEKLFF
TRBV20-1,many,TRBJ2-5,-,TGCAGTGCTATCCAAGGCCCCCAAGAGACCCAGTACTTC,CSAIQGPQETQYF
TRBV6-6,-,TRBJ2-1,TRBD2,TGTGCCAGCAGTCCGCTAGCGGGGGGGCCAGGTGAGCAGTTCTTC,CASSPLAGGPGEQFF
TRBV12-3/TRBV12-4,-,TRBJ1-2,-,TGTGCCAGCAGTTTTCGGTCTAACTATGGCTACACCTTC,CASSFRSNYGYTF
TRBV4-1,-,TRBJ1-5,-,TGCGCCAGCAGCCGGCGCTCCGGGGGAAGTCAGCCCCAGCATTTT,CASSRRSGGSQPQHF
TRBV12-5,few,TRBJ2-5,TRBD2,TGTGCTAGTGGTTTCCTAGCGGGGTTGTTGGAGACCCAGTACTTC,CASGFLAGLLETQYF
TRBV3-1,-,TRBJ2-5,-,TGTGCCAGCAGCACCTCCGGGGCTCAAGAGACCCAGTACTTC,CASSTSGAQETQYF
TRBV6-5,many,TRBJ2-1,-,TGTGCCAGCAGTTATACCGGGTGGACACCCGACGGGAATGAGCAGTTCTTC,CASSYTGWTPDGNEQFF
TRBV20-1,many,TRBJ2-1,-,TGCAGTGCTCTAGGAATCGAGGAGCAGTTCTTC,CSALGIEEQFF
TRBV4-3,-,TRBJ1-2,TRBD1,TGCGCCAGCAGCCAAGATCTTTGGGACAGTAACTATGGCTACACCTTC,CASSQDLWDSNYGYTF
TRBV20-1,many,TRBJ2-5,TRBD1,TGCAGTGCTAGAGGGGAAAGGACAGGGTGGGAGACCCAGTACTTC,CSARGERTGWETQYF
TRBV29-1,many,TRBJ2-5,TRBD2,TGCAGCGTTGATTGGGCTAGCGGGGAGACGTGGACCCAGTACTTC,CSVDWASGETWTQYF
TRBV7-8,few,TRBJ2-1,TRBD2,TGTGCCAGCAGCATCACGGGTCTAGCGGGGCGCTACAATGAGCAGTTCTTC,CASSITGLAGRYNEQFF
TRBV5-1,many,TRBJ2-7,TRBD1,TGCGCCAGCAGCTCGACAGGGGAGGCGTACGAGCAGTACTTC,CASSSTGEAYEQYF
TRBV20-1,many,TRBJ2-6,-,TGCAGTGCTAGAGTGGGGCGGGCCAGCTCTGGGGCCAACGTCCTGACTTTC,CSARVGRASSGANVLTF
TRBV7-2,few,TRBJ2-5,TRBD2,TGTGCCAGCGGCCTCGGACTGGGAGGGGCCCAGTACTTC,CASGLGLGGAQYF
TRBV6-2/TRBV6-3,many,TRBJ2-5,-,TGTGCCAGCAGTCACAGGGAATTTGGGGAGACCCAGTACTTC,CASSHREFGETQYF
TRBV20-1,few,TRBJ1-6,TRBD1,TGCAGTGCTAGTCTGGTGGTCGGGACAGGGGGAAGGTCACCCCTCCACTTT,CSASLVVGTGGRSPLHF
TRBV7-8,-,TRBJ1-4,TRBD1,TGTGCCAGCAGCTTAGACAGGGGGGAAGAAAAACTGTTTTTT,CASSLDRGEEKLFF
TRBV9,few,TRBJ1-4,-,TGTGCCAGCAGCTCCCCCGGCCAGATTAATGAAAAACTGTTTTTT,CASSSPGQINEKLFF
TRBV6-6,-,TRBJ2-3,TRBD1,TGTGCCAGCAGCTACCTGGGACAGGGGATGGATACGCAGTATTTT,CASSYLGQGMDTQYF
TRBV12-3/TRBV12-4,many,TRBJ2-3,-,TGTGCCAGCCGGACAAGAAGCACAGATACGCAGTATTTT,CASRTRSTDTQYF
TRBV12-3/TRBV12-4,-,TRBJ1-1,-,TGTGCCAGCAGTTTAGCGGGGAAGACTGAAGCTTTCTTT,CASSLAGKTEAFF
TRBV29-1,few,TRBJ1-1,-,TGCAGCGTTGAACTTCGGGCAGAAGAAGCTGAAGCTTTCTTT,CSVELRAEEAEAFF
TRBV7-9,-,TRBJ1-2,TRBD1,TGTGCCAGCAGCGCGTCAGGGGGCGCGGGATATGGCTACACCTTC,CASSASGGAGYGYTF
TRBV20-1,many,TRBJ2-3,TRBD1,TGCAGTGGGCAGGACAGGAGAAGCACAGATACGCAGTATTTT,CSGQDRRSTDTQYF
TRBV7-2,many,TRBJ1-1,-,TGTGCCAGCAGCTTAGAACATAATGAAGCTTTCTTT,CASSLEHNEAFF
TRBV6-6,many,TRBJ1-1,-,TGTGCCAGCAGGTCGACAGGGAACACTGAAGCTTTCTTT,CASRSTGNTEAFF
TRBV29-1,-,TRBJ2-3,-,TGCAGCGTTGAAGAATTAGATACGCAGTATTTT,CSVEELDTQYF
TRBV7-9,many,TRBJ1-4,TRBD1,TGTGCCAGCAGCACACAGGGGGGTGAAAAACTGTTTTTT,CASSTQGGEKLFF
TRBV20-1,many,TRBJ2-1,-,TGCAGTGCCAGACTAAACCGGGAGTACAATGAGCAGTTCTTC,CSARLNREYNEQFF
TRBV5-1,few,TRBJ1-1,TRBD1,TGCGCCAGCAGTTTCGACAGGGCGGAAACGACTGAAGCTTTCTTT,CASSFDRAETTEAFF
TRBV20-1,many,TRBJ1-4,-,TGCAGTGCTAGAGATTTGAAGGGGGACCATGAAAAACTGTTTTTT,CSARDLKGDHEKLFF
TRBV14,few,TRBJ1-6,TRBD1,TGTGCCAGCAGCCACGGGGGACAGACTCCGAGCTCCTATAATTCACCCCTCCACTTT,CASSHGGQTPSSYNSPLHF
TRBV10-3,many,TRBJ2-3,-,TGTGCCATCCTTGCGTCTAGCACAGATACGCAGTATTTT,CAILASSTDTQYF
TRBV27,many,TRBJ1-1,-,TGTGCCAGCAGTTTATCCAGGGACACTGAAGCTTTCTTT,CASSLSRDTEAFF
TRBV4-2,-,TRBJ2-3,TRBD2,TGTGCCAGCAGCCAAGAGGGACTAGCTATTGGCCTTCGCACAGATACGCAGTATTTT,CASSQEGLAIGLRTDTQYF
TRBV20-1,-,TRBJ2-1,TRBD2,TGCAGTGCTAGAGATGTGCGGTTTAGGGCTAGCGGATACAATGAGCAGTTCTTC,CSARDVRFRASGYNEQFF
TRBV14,few,TRBJ2-3,TRBD1,TGTGCCAGCAGCCAATTAACTTACAGGGGGCCGAAGAAGGCAGATACGCAGTATTTT,CASSQLTYRGPKKADTQYF
TRBV6-5,-,TRBJ2-1,-,TGTGCCAGCAGTTTCCTCCTAGGGGGGTTCAATGAGCAGTTCTTC,CASSFLLGGFNEQFF
TRBV12-3/TRBV12-4,many,TRBJ2-2,-,TGTGCCAGCAGTTTCAGGGGGGTCGGGGAGCTGTTTTTT,CASSFRGVGELFF
TRBV6-6,many,TRBJ1-2,-,TGTGCCAGCAGTTACTCGAAGGGGATCTATGGCTACACCTTC,CASSYSKGIYGYTF
TRBV7-2,many,TRBJ2-2,TRBD1,TGTGCCAGCAGCCCCCTCAACAGGGGGGATACCGGGGAGCTGTTTTTT,CASSPLNRGDTGELFF
TRBV29-1,few,TRBJ2-2,-,TGCAGCGTAGGAATCAGGGAGGCCGGGGAGCTGTTTTTT,CSVGIREAGELFF
TRBV7-2,many,TRBJ1-5,-,TGTGCCAGCAGCTTCGAACGAAACCAGCCCCAGCATTTT,CASSFERNQPQHF
TRBV20-1,-,TRBJ1-4,TRBD1,TGCAGTGCAGCCGGGACAGGGGGTCAAGTTTCTTCTAATGAAAAACTGTTTTTT,CSAAGTGGQVSSNEKLFF
TRBV7-3,many,TRBJ2-3,-,TGTGCCAGCAGCTTAAGTGGACATACCTTCACTAGCACAGATACGCAGTATTTT,CASSLSGHTFTSTDTQYF
TRBV27,few,TRBJ2-1,-,TGTGCCAGCAGTTTATCGGGTCTAATCTACAATGAGCAGTTCTTC,CASSLSGLIYNEQFF
TRBV14,many,TRBJ2-5,TRBD1,TGTGCCAGCAGCCAAGTAAACGGCGTGACAGGGCTTCAAGAGACCCAGTACTTC,CASSQVNGVTGLQETQYF
TRBV12-3/TRBV12-4,-,TRBJ1-2,-,TGTGCCAGCAGTTCAAGGGGTAGTGGCTATGGCTACACCTTC,CASSSRGSGYGYTF
TRBV7-9,many,TRBJ2-5,TRBD2,TGTGCCAGCAGCTTAGTTGGGGGACTAGCGGGCCAAGAGACCCAGTACTTC,CASSLVGGLAGQETQYF
TRBV7-2,-,TRBJ2-7,-,TGTGCCAGCAGCTTAGTCATGGGGAGGAACGAGCAGTACTTC,CASSLVMGRNEQYF
TRBV6-2/TRBV6-3,many,TRBJ2-1,-,TGTGCCAGCAGTTACTTAGGAACTGAGCAGTTCTTC,CASSYLGTEQFF
TRBV27,many,TRBJ1-5,-,TGTGCCAGCAGTTCCCCTAATCAGCCCCAGCATTTT,CASSSPNQPQHF
TRBV20-1,-,TRBJ2-3,TRBD2,TGCAGTGCGCGAGCGGGGCTAGGCACAGATACGCAGTATTTT,CSARAGLGTDTQYF